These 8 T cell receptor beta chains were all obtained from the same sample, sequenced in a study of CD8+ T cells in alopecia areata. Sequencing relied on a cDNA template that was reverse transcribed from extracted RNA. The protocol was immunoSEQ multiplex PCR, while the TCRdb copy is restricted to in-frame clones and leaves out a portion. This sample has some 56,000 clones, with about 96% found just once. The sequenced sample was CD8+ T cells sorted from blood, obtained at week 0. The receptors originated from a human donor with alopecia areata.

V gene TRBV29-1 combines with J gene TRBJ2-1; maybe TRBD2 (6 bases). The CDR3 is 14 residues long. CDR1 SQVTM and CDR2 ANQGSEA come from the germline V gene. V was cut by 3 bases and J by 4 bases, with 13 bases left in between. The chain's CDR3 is CSVDAGGVYNEQFF. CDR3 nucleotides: TGCAGCGTTGACGCCGGGGGAGTTTACAATGAGCAGTTCTTC.

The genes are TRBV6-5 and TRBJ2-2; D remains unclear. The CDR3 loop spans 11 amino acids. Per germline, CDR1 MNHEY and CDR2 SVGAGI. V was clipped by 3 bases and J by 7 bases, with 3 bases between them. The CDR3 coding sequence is TGTGCCAGCAGTTATTACGGGGAGCTGTTTTTT. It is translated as CASSYYGELFF.

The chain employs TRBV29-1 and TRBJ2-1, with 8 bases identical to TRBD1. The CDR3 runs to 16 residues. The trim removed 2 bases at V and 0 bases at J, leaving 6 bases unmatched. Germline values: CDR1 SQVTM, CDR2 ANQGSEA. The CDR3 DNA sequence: TGCAGCGTTGAATCGGGACAGGCCGACTCCTACAATGAGCAGTTCTTC. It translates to CSVESGQADSYNEQFF.

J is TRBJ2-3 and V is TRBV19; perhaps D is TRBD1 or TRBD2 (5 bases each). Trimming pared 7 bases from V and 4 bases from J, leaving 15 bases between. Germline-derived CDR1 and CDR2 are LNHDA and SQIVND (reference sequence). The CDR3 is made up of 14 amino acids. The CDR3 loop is CASNAGMGADTQYF. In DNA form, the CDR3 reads TGTGCCAGTAACGCCGGAATGGGGGCAGATACGCAGTATTTT.

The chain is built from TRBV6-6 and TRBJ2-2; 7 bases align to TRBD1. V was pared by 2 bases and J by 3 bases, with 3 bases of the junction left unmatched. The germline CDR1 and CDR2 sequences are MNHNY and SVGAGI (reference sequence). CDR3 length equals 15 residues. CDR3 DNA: TGTGCCAGCAGTTACCTACAGGGGTACACCGGGGAGCTGTTTTTT. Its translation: CASSYLQGYTGELFF.

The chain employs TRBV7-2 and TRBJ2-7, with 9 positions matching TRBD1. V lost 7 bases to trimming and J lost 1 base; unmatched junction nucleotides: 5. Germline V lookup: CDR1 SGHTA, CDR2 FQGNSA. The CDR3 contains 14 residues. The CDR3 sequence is CASTRGQGSYEQYF. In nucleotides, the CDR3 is TGTGCCAGCACCCGAGGACAGGGGTCCTACGAGCAGTACTTC.

The CDR3 protein is CASSSNRPVSSYNEQFF. CDR3 DNA sequence: TGTGCCAGCAGCTCGAACCGACCGGTTAGCTCCTACAATGAGCAGTTCTTC. This sequence joins TRBV11-2 and TRBJ2-1; D ambiguous. V was clipped by 4 bases and J by 0 bases, with 16 bases between them. CDR1 is SGHAT, CDR2 FQNNGV, per germline. The CDR3 is made up of 17 amino acids.

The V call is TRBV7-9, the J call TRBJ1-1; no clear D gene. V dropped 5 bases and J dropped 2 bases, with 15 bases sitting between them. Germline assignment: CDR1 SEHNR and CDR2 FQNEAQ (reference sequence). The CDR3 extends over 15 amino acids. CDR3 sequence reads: CASSPSGSLNTEAFF. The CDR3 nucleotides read TGTGCCAGCAGCCCTTCAGGCAGCTTAAACACTGAAGCTTTCTTT.